This T cell receptor beta chain was documented in a study of blood T cell repertoires in COVID-19. Assay: immunoSEQ multiplex PCR; the TCRdb copy retains only in-frame clones and omits some. The repertoire consists of about 220,000 clones, with about 78% occurring once and the leading ten covering approximately 7.2%. CDR3 length equals 18 residues. The V and J ends lost 1 base and 6 bases, in that order; junction bases with no gene match: 14. Germline V gene data show CDR1 as MNHNS and CDR2 as SASEGT. The sample was peripheral blood. The TCR comes from a woman between 65 and 79 years old with acute or convalescent COVID-19. This chain joins TRBV6-1 and TRBJ1-4; 7 bases are shared with TRBD1. CDR3 nucleotide sequence: TGTGCCAGCAGTGAAGTTGTTACCCTAGGGACAGCTTATGAAAAACTGTTTTTT. It codes for CASSEVVTLGTAYEKLFF.